One sample yielded the 19 T cell receptor beta chains listed below, sequenced in a study of human thymus T cells. Measured with immunoSEQ multiplex PCR; TCRdb has only the in-frame clones, and not every one. The sample records about 120,000 clones, more than 90% being singletons. Surgeons resected thymus tissue during corrective heart surgery. Sequencing used thymus tissue. Receptor source: a boy under three years old with a congenital heart defect but otherwise immunologically healthy.

The J gene is TRBJ2-7, the V gene TRBV9, with TRBD1 as a possible D gene (5 bases). The V gene lost 0 bases and the J gene lost 5 bases, with 12 bases spanning the gap. In germline, CDR1 is SGDLS, CDR2 YYNGEE. The CDR3 spans 14 residues. CDR3 sequence: CASSVGPRENEQYF. For the CDR3, the DNA is TGTGCCAGCAGCGTAGGTCCCAGGGAAAACGAGCAGTACTTC.

The chain combines TRBV5-6 with TRBJ1-2, with 9 bases matching TRBD1. Germline CDR1 and CDR2: SGHDT and YYEEEE. This CDR3 has 16 amino acids. The ends lost 4 bases at V and 5 bases at J; junction bases unmatched: 12. This chain's CDR3 is CASSRSGTGIPYGYTF. The CDR3 DNA reads as TGTGCCAGCAGCCGATCCGGGACAGGGATCCCATATGGCTACACCTTC.

In its sample, this clone was seen a few times. This chain links TRBV2 with TRBJ1-6, with 8 bases identical to TRBD1. The CDR3 has 15 amino acids. The V and J ends lost 4 bases and 8 bases, in that order; junction bases with no gene match: 7. Germline values: CDR1 SNHLY, CDR2 FYNNEI. CDR3 protein: CASSAPTGGDSPLHF. For the CDR3, the DNA is TGTGCCAGCAGTGCTCCTACAGGGGGAGATTCACCCCTCCACTTT.

The chain joins TRBV7-2 to TRBJ2-7, with TRBD2 matching 7 bases. The CDR3 runs 14 residues. V was clipped by 8 bases and J by 12 bases; unmatched bases: 19. Per the germline V gene, CDR1 is SGHTA and CDR2 is FQGNSA. The chain's CDR3 is CASGRELAGPDRYF. The CDR3 DNA is TGTGCCAGCGGGAGGGAGTTAGCGGGCCCGGATAGGTACTTC.

J is TRBJ2-5 and V is TRBV18; 7 bases fit TRBD1. The CDR3 runs to 16 residues. V lost 1 base, J lost 1 base, and 6 bases stayed unmatched. CDR1 and CDR2 (germline): KGHSH, LQKENI. The CDR3 here is CASSPRRDRAQETQYF. CDR3 DNA: TGTGCCAGCTCACCACGACGAGACAGGGCCCAAGAGACCCAGTACTTC.

V gene TRBV28 combines with J gene TRBJ1-5; D uncertain. Germline CDR1 and CDR2: MDHEN and SYDVKM. This CDR3 has 15 residues. The ends were cut back, 3 bases at V and 0 bases at J, with 9 bases in the middle. The CDR3 is CASSFFRDSNQPQHF. The CDR3 DNA is TGTGCCAGCAGTTTTTTTCGGGATAGCAATCAGCCCCAGCATTTT.

The J gene is TRBJ2-7, the V gene TRBV6-6, with D uncertain. The CDR3 has 13 residues. Trimming cost V 6 bases and J 5 bases, with 14 bases left between them. Germline V CDR1 and CDR2: MNHNY, SVGAGI (reference sequence). CDR3 loop: CASSRILGDEQYF. The CDR3 DNA is TGTGCCAGCAGCCGCATCCTGGGCGACGAGCAGTACTTC.

V and J are TRBV15 and TRBJ2-1; D may be TRBD2 (5 bases). V gave up 0 bases and J gave up 9 bases, with 18 bases separating them. The V gene's germline CDR1 is LNHNV and CDR2 YYDKDF (reference sequence). The CDR3 contains 16 residues. As DNA, the CDR3 is TGTGCCACCAGCAGAGATTGGCCCCTATTGGGGAGTGAGCAGTTCTTC. Translating gives CATSRDWPLLGSEQFF. Together with reference TRBV15 and TRBJ2-1, the CDR3 gives the full variable domain: DAMVIQNPRYQVTQFGKPVTLSCSQTLNHNVMYWYQQKSSQAPKLLFHYYDKDFNNEADTPDNFQSRRPNTSFCFLDIRSPGLGDTAMYLCATSRDWPLLGSEQFFGPGTRLTVL.

The J gene is TRBJ1-2, the V gene TRBV7-9; D ambiguous. The CDR3 runs to 17 residues. Germline lookup yields CDR1 SEHNR and CDR2 FQNEAQ (reference sequence). Trimming took off 0 bases at V and 1 base at J, with 15 bases between the two ends. The CDR3 coding sequence is TGTGCCAGCAGCTTAGCGCTGTCGGGCTACGGTAACTATGGCTACACCTTC. This translates into CASSLALSGYGNYGYTF. Full variable domain (outside the CDR3, taken from reference TRBV7-9 and TRBJ1-2): DTGVSQNPRHKITKRGQNVTFRCDPISEHNRLYWYRQTLGQGPEFLTYFQNEAQLEKSRLLSDRFSAERPKGSFSTLEIQRTEQGDSAMYLCASSLALSGYGNYGYTFGSGTRLTVV.

The chain combines TRBV4-1 with TRBJ2-5; D gene unclear. V gave up 4 bases and J gave up 7 bases, with 16 bases separating them. The length of the CDR3 is 14 residues. CDR1 is MGHRA and CDR2 is YSYEKL in the germline V gene. CDR3 protein: CASSPLPERATQYF. The DNA of the CDR3 is TGCGCCAGCAGCCCCCTACCCGAGCGAGCGACCCAGTACTTC.

The gene calls are TRBV19 and TRBJ1-1; D is undetermined. Trimming pared 3 bases from V and 5 bases from J, leaving 22 bases between. CDR3 length equals 17 residues. The V gene's germline CDR1 is LNHDA and CDR2 SQIVND (reference sequence). The CDR3 region is CASSIKITGPRGTEAFF. CDR3 DNA sequence: TGTGCCAGTAGTATTAAGATTACGGGCCCTCGAGGTACTGAAGCTTTCTTT.

The rearrangement joins TRBV6-5 to TRBJ1-3, with a tentative D call TRBD1 (5 bases). V was pared by 4 bases and J by 0 bases, with 13 bases between. The CDR3 runs to 16 residues. Germline V CDR1 and CDR2: MNHEY, SVGAGI. The CDR3 DNA sequence: TGTGCCAGCAGTTCTTTGACAGCACCCTCTGGAAACACCATATATTTT. Residues: CASSSLTAPSGNTIYF.

The genes are TRBV6-1 and TRBJ1-3, with D possibly being TRBD1 (5 bases). Trimming stripped 2 bases from V and 0 bases from J, with 8 bases between. Germline V CDR1 and CDR2: MNHNS, SASEGT. This CDR3 has 15 amino acids. This chain's CDR3 is CASSERQYSGNTIYF. The CDR3 DNA is TGTGCCAGCAGTGAAAGACAGTACTCTGGAAACACCATATATTTT.

This chain uses TRBV2 with TRBJ2-1, with 7 bases aligning to TRBD2. Germline CDR1 is SNHLY and CDR2 is FYNNEI. This CDR3 comprises 16 residues. V lost 3 bases and J lost 4; bases outside the gene matches: 9. CDR3: CASSEEKRGPYNEQFF. Here the CDR3 DNA reads TGTGCCAGCAGTGAGGAAAAGCGGGGCCCTTACAATGAGCAGTTCTTC.

The chain is built from TRBV5-1 and TRBJ2-3; D not certain. V was cut by 0 bases and J by 5 bases, with 4 bases left in between. The CDR3 has 12 residues. The germline gives CDR1 SGHRS, CDR2 YFSETQ. This chain's CDR3 is CASSLEGDTQYF. The DNA of the CDR3 is TGCGCCAGCAGCTTGGAAGGAGATACGCAGTATTTT.

The V gene is TRBV7-2, the J gene TRBJ1-6; 11 bases line up with TRBD1. The CDR3 has 16 amino acids. The junction had 4 bases not matched to a gene; V was cut back by 2 bases and J by 7 bases. Germline assignment: CDR1 SGHTA and CDR2 FQGNSA. CDR3 residues: CASSLSDRGRNSPLHF. CDR3 sequence (DNA): TGTGCCAGCAGCTTATCGGACAGGGGGCGAAATTCACCCCTCCACTTT.

V gene TRBV5-1 combines with J gene TRBJ2-5, with D possibly matching TRBD1 (6 bases). This CDR3 is built from 15 residues. CDR1 is SGHRS and CDR2 is YFSETQ in the germline V gene. Trimming cost V 5 bases and J 2 bases, with 16 bases left between them. This CDR3 reads CASSYRQDLQETQYF. Written as DNA, the CDR3 is TGCGCCAGCAGTTACCGACAGGACTTACAAGAGACCCAGTACTTC. Looking up the rest from reference TRBV5-1 and TRBJ2-5 gives the full variable domain: KAGVTQTPRYLIKTRGQQVTLSCSPISGHRSVSWYQQTPGQGLQFLFEYFSETQRNKGNFPGRFSGRQFSNSRSEMNVSTLELGDSALYLCASSYRQDLQETQYFGPGTRLLVL.

The chain combines TRBV11-2 with TRBJ2-5; the D gene is possibly TRBD1 (6 bases). Trimming removed 4 bases at V and 0 bases at J, with 18 bases between. Germline loops: CDR1 SGHAT, CDR2 FQNNGV. CDR3 length: 17 residues. In DNA form, the CDR3 reads TGTGCCAGCAGCTCAGCCAGGAGACAGGAAAACCAAGAGACCCAGTACTTC. Its translation: CASSSARRQENQETQYF.

The V call is TRBV6-1, the J call TRBJ1-4, with 9 bases aligning to TRBD1. Germline lookup yields CDR1 MNHNS and CDR2 SASEGT. This CDR3 contains 14 residues. Unmatched junction bases numbered 1, after V lost 1 base and J lost 7 bases. The CDR3 reads CASSEGDRVEKLFF. DNA for the CDR3: TGTGCCAGCAGTGAAGGGGACAGGGTTGAAAAACTGTTTTTT.